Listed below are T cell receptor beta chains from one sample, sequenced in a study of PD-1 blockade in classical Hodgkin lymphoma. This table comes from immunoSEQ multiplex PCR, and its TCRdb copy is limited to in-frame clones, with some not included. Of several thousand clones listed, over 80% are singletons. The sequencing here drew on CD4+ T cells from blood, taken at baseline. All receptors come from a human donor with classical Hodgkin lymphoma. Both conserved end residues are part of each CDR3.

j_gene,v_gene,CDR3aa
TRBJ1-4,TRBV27,CASSSLPTGVNEKLFF
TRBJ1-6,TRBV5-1,CASSLTGNHNSPLHF
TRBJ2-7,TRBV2,CASRLSYEQYF
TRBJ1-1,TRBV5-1,CASSTRQGPNTEAFF
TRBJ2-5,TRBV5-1,CASSLGRGGSQETQYF
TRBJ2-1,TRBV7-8,CASSAPTAQSTNEQFF
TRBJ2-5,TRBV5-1,CASSVVGQGVWETQYF
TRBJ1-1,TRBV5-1,CASSAQTGGEAFF
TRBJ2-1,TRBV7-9,CASSPEGNEQFF
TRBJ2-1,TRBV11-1,CASSRGGGPNEQFF
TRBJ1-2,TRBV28,CASRDRAVYGYTF
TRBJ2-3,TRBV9,CASSVAVAGAGTDTQYF
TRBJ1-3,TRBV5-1,CASSLLGGAGNTIYF
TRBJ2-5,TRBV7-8,CASSWDRLRGAQYF
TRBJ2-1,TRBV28,CASTRRYNEQFF
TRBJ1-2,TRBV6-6,CASSYDGYTF
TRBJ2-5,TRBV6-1,CASSDYQGWAETQYF
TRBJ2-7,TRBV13,CASSSPGQGFYEQYF
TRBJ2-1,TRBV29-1,CSVGSGGTYNEQFF
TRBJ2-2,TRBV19,CASSIQLDTGELFF
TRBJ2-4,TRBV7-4,CASSLATENIQYF
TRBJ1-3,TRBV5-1,CASSLGQPGNTIYF
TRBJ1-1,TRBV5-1,CASSLGAQAFF
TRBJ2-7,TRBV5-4,CASSSQQGPYEQYF
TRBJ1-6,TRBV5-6,CASSFNSPLHF
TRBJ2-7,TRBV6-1,CASITRQGLYEQYF
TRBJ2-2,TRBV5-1,CASNGGSNTGELFF
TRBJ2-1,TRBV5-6,CASSLDPAGGPNEQFF
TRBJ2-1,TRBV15,CATRNPRDSRYNEQFF
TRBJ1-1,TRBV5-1,CASNGSPNTEAFF
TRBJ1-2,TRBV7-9,CASSLALGNYGYTF
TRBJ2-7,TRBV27,CASSLDGTSGGIFSYEQYF
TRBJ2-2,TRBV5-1,CASSLVGNTGELFF
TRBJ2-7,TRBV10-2,CASTPFGGASGGLTYEQYF
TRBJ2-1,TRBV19,CASRDRTYNEQFF
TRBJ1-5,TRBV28,CASSHTGTGGLNQPQHF
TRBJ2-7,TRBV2,CASSELGRLYEQYF
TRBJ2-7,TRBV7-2,CASSFLGKTYEQYF
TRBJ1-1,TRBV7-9,CASSLNPGTQAFF
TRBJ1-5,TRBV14,CASSQNGGQPQHF
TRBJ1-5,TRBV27,CASSPWRVGAQHF
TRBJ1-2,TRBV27,CASSLRWADYGYTF
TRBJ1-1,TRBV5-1,CASSRDRVGDTEAFF
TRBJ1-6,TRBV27,CASSLGFGLSSPLHF
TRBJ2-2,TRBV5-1,CASSLPTGELFF
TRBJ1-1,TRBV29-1,CSVDSWTEAFF
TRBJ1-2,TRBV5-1,CASSLVWRGQRSGYTF
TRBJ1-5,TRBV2,CASSEDLGRPGGQPQHF
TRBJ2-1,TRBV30,CAWSLKRIEEQFF
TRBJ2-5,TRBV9,CASSVEGSGHGAQYF